Below are 12 T cell receptor beta chains sequenced from a single sample in a study of T cell repertoires in cytomegalovirus infection. The antigens these receptors bind are not known. One entry per CDR3 protein results from TCRdb running MiXCR on the reads. The repertoire holds over 250,000 distinct CDR3 sequences, less than 25% seen once, with approximately 19% in the top ten. The sample was cultured PBMCs, taken from culture after CMV antigen stimulation. These receptors were taken from a human donor in good health (CMV status not recorded). Some clones in this sample may be carry-over from other donors' samples.

This clonotype was observed a handful of times. The rearrangement joins TRBV30 to TRBJ1-1, with D unclear. Germline V gene sequence: CDR1 GTSNPN, CDR2 SVGIG (reference sequence). V dropped 4 bases and J dropped 7 bases, with 7 bases sitting between them. CDR3 length: 10 residues. Here the CDR3 DNA reads TGTGCCTGGAAGTATAATGAAGCTTTCTTT. Translating gives CAWKYNEAFF.

This chain uses TRBV18 with TRBJ1-1, with D unresolved. V gave up 1 base and J gave up 2 bases, with 8 bases separating them. Germline CDR1 reads KGHSH; CDR2 reads LQKENI. This CDR3 is built from 14 residues. DNA for the CDR3: TGTGCCAGCTCACCACAGGAATCTAACACTGAAGCTTTCTTT. Its protein is CASSPQESNTEAFF.

Ten or more counts support this clonotype. This rearrangement joins TRBV7-2 to TRBJ1-1; D uncertain. With 4 bases removed from V and 1 base from J, the gap between germline ends came to 13 bases. Germline CDR1 is SGHTA and CDR2 is FQGNSA. The CDR3 sequence is 15 residues long. The CDR3 protein is CASSSSYEGNTEAFF. CDR3 coding DNA: TGTGCCAGCAGCTCGTCCTATGAGGGGAACACTGAAGCTTTCTTT. Full variable domain (remainder filled in from reference TRBV7-2 and TRBJ1-1): GAGVSQSPSNKVTEKGKDVELRCDPISGHTALYWYRQSLGQGLEFLIYFQGNSAPDKSGLPSDRFSAERTGGSVSTLTIQRTQQEDSAVYLCASSSSYEGNTEAFFGQGTRLTVV.

CDR3 DNA: TGTGCCAGCAGCTTAAACCGGAATTCACCCCTCCACTTT. Protein sequence: CASSLNRNSPLHF. This rearrangement joins TRBV7-9 to TRBJ1-6; no reliable D call. Germline values: CDR1 SEHNR, CDR2 FQNEAQ (reference sequence). The V end lost 2 bases, the J end lost 7 bases, and 6 bases lay between the germline ends. The CDR3 sequence is 13 residues long.

This clonotype was seen only a few times. The chain carries TRBV10-3 and TRBJ2-3, with D perhaps matching TRBD2 (6 bases). Germline CDR1 is ENHRY and CDR2 is SYGVKD. The length of the CDR3 is 15 residues. V was cut by 3 bases and J by 4 bases, with 14 bases left in between. CDR3 sequence: CAISETRGAADTQYF. Written as DNA, the CDR3 is TGTGCCATCAGTGAAACCCGCGGGGCCGCAGATACGCAGTATTTT.

The rearrangement links TRBV12-3 or TRBV12-4 to TRBJ1-4, with TRBD1 as a possible D gene (6 bases). There are 15 residues in the CDR3. Trimming left V 6 bases short and J 7 bases short, with 18 bases between. The CDR3 nucleotides are TGTGCCAGCAGCCAACCCAGGGGAGGAGGTGAAAAACTGTTTTTT. As protein: CASSQPRGGGEKLFF.

Concerning this clonotype itself: One base away lies a much larger clone, so this may be a sequencing read error. The CDR3 is CASVAASGSQETQCF. CDR3 DNA: TGTGCCAGCGTTGCCGCTAGCGGATCCCAAGAGACCCAGTGCTTC. This chain connects TRBV6-6 to TRBJ2-5, with TRBD2 matching 7 bases. Germline V gene sequence: CDR1 MNHNY, CDR2 SVGAGI (reference sequence). The CDR3 covers 15 residues.

This clonotype occurred a few times. CDR3 DNA sequence: TGTGCCAGCAGCGGCAGGGGACGCACTGAAGCTTTCTTT. This encodes CASSGRGRTEAFF. V is TRBV7-3 and J is TRBJ1-1; weak D call: TRBD1 (6 bases). CDR3 length: 13 residues. The germline gives CDR1 SGHTA, CDR2 FQGTGA. With 5 bases removed from V and 4 bases from J, the gap between germline ends came to 11 bases.

The DNA for the CDR3 is TGTGCCAGCAGCTGGGATACTAGGAACATTCAGTACTTC. Its translation: CASSWDTRNIQYF. This chain links TRBV7-2 with TRBJ2-4; a possible D gene is TRBD2 (5 bases). V lost 4 bases to trimming and J lost 7 bases, with 11 bases between them. Germline values: CDR1 SGHTA, CDR2 FQGNSA. CDR3 size: 13 residues.

In its sample, this clonotype was seen many times. This rearrangement joins TRBV7-2 to TRBJ2-3; 7 bases are a match to TRBD1. Trimming at V came to 6 bases and at J to 2 bases, leaving 8 bases not matched to a gene. The CDR3 runs 15 residues. From germline, CDR1 is SGHTA and CDR2 FQGNSA. The CDR3 reads CASRVRGTATDTQYF. The CDR3 nucleotides read TGTGCCAGCAGGGTTAGGGGGACAGCCACAGATACGCAGTATTTT. Looking up the rest from reference TRBV7-2 and TRBJ2-3 gives the full variable domain: GAGVSQSPSNKVTEKGKDVELRCDPISGHTALYWYRQSLGQGLEFLIYFQGNSAPDKSGLPSDRFSAERTGGSVSTLTIQRTQQEDSAVYLCASRVRGTATDTQYFGPGTRLTVL.

The chain recombines TRBV20-1 with TRBJ1-5; no firm D call. Deletions cut 6 bases from V and 2 bases from J, with 14 bases between. Germline CDR1 DFQATT, CDR2 SNEGSKA (reference sequence). The CDR3 spans 14 residues. CDR3 sequence reads: CSAHNGQGNQPQHF. The CDR3 bases are TGCAGTGCACATAACGGGCAAGGCAATCAGCCCCAGCATTTT.

Only a few counts were recorded for this clonotype. Relative to the germline gene, one junction end is altered; a read error may explain this. V is TRBV12-3 or TRBV12-4 and J is TRBJ2-6, with D unresolved. This CDR3 has 15 residues. The CDR3 DNA reads as TGTGCCAGCAATTTAGTAGGTTCTGGGGCCAACGTCCTGACTTTC. This gives the protein CASNLVGSGANVLTF.